The present entry profiles one T cell receptor beta chain with its context. Produced via immunoSEQ multiplex PCR; TCRdb's table is partial and in-frame only. Counted here are under 20,000 clones, around three fifths occurring once; the ten biggest clones make up 25% to 30%. This sample stems from a study of radiation and T cells in renal cell carcinoma. Sample treatment: 15 Gy SBRT to primary tumor, nephrectomy 4 weeks later. The clonotype was recovered from a woman aged 70-85 years with renal cell carcinoma. The sequenced sample was tumor tissue, obtained from a patient whose treatment included radiotherapy and nephrectomy.

CDR3 in amino acids: CASSIQFANTGELFF. The CDR3 DNA sequence: TGTGCCAGCAGCATACAATTCGCGAACACCGGGGAGCTGTTTTTT. V is TRBV14 and J is TRBJ2-2; unclear D gene. Germline CDR1 reads SGHDN; CDR2 reads FVKESK. The CDR3 sequence is 15 residues long. The ends were cut back, 5 bases at V and 0 bases at J, with 10 bases in the middle.